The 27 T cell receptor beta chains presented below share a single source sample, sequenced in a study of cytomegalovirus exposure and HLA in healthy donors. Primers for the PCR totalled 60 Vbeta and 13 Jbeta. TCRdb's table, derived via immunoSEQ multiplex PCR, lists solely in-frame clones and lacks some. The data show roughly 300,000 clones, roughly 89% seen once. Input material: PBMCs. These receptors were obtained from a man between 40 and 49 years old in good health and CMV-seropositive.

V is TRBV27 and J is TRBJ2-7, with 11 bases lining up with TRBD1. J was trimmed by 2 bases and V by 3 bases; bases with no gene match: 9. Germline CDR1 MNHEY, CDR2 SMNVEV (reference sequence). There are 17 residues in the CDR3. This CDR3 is CASSFRPGQGAAYEQYF. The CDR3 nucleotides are TGTGCCAGCAGTTTCCGCCCCGGACAGGGGGCCGCCTACGAGCAGTACTTC.

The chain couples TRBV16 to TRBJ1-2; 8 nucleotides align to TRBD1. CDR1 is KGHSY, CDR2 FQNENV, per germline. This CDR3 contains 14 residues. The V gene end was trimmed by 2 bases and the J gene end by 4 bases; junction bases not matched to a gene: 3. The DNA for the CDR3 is TGTGCCAGCAGCCAAATACAGGGGGTCTATGGCTACACCTTC. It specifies CASSQIQGVYGYTF.

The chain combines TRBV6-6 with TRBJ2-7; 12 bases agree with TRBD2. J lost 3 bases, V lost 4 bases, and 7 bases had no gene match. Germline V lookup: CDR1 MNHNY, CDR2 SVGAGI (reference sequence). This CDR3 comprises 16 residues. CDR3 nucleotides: TGTGCCAGCAGTTCCTTGGGGACTAGCGGGCACTACGAGCAGTACTTC. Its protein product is CASSSLGTSGHYEQYF.

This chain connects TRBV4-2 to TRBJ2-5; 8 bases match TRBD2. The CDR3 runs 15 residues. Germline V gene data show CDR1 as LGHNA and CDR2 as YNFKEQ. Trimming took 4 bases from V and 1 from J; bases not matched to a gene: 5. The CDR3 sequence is CASSRSGGIQETQYF. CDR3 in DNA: TGTGCCAGCAGCCGTTCGGGAGGGATCCAAGAGACCCAGTACTTC.

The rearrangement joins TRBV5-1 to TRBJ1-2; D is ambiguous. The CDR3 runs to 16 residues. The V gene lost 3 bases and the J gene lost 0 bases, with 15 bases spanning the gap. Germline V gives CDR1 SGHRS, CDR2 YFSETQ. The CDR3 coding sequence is TGCGCCAGCAGCTCCGGCGGTGAGACGGCTAACTATGGCTACACCTTC. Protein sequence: CASSSGGETANYGYTF.

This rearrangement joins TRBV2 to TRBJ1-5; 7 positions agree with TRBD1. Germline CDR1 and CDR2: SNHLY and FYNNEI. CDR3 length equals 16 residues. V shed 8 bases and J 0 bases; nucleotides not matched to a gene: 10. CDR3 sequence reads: CASAGDSPYSNQPQHF. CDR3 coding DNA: TGTGCCAGCGCCGGGGACAGCCCATATAGCAATCAGCCCCAGCATTTT.

CDR3 region: CASSRGQGNTEAFF. Written as DNA, the CDR3 is TGTGCCAGTAGTAGGGGACAGGGGAACACTGAAGCTTTCTTT. V gene TRBV19 combines with J gene TRBJ1-1; 9 bases agree with TRBD1. The V gene's germline CDR1 is LNHDA and CDR2 SQIVND (reference sequence). This CDR3 comprises 14 residues. Trimming took 4 bases from V and 1 from J; bases not matched to a gene: 1.

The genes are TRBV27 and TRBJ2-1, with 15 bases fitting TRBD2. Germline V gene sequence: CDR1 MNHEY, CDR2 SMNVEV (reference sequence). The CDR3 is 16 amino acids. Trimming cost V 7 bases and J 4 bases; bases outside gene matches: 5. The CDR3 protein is CASTGLAGGMYNEQFF. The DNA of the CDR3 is TGTGCCAGCACCGGACTAGCGGGAGGGATGTACAATGAGCAGTTCTTC.

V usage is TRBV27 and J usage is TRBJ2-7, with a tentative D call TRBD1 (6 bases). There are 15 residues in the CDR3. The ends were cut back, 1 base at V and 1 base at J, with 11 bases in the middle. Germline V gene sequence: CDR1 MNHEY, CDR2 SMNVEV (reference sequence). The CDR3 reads CASSLYSQGSYEQYF. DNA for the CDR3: TGTGCCAGCAGTTTATACAGTCAGGGGTCCTACGAGCAGTACTTC.

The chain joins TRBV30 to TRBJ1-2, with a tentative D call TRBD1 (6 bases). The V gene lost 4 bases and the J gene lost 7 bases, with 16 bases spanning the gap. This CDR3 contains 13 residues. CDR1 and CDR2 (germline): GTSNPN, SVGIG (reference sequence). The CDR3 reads CAWTVGGRGGYTF. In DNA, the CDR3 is TGTGCCTGGACGGTCGGGGGGCGCGGTGGCTACACCTTC.

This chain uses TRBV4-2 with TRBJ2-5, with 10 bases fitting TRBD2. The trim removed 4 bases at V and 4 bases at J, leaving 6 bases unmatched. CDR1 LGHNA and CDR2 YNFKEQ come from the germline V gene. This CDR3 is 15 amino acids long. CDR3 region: CASSLLAGTIETQYF. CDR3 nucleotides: TGTGCCAGCAGCCTACTAGCGGGAACGATAGAGACCCAGTACTTC.

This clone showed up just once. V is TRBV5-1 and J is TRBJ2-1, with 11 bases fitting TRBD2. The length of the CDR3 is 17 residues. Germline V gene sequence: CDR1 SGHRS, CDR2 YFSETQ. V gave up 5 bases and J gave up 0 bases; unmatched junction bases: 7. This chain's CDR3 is CASRQTSGMNSYNEQFF. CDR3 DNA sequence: TGCGCCAGCAGACAGACTAGCGGGATGAACTCCTACAATGAGCAGTTCTTC. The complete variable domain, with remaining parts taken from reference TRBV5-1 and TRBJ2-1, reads KAGVTQTPRYLIKTRGQQVTLSCSPISGHRSVSWYQQTPGQGLQFLFEYFSETQRNKGNFPGRFSGRQFSNSRSEMNVSTLELGDSALYLCASRQTSGMNSYNEQFFGPGTRLTVL.

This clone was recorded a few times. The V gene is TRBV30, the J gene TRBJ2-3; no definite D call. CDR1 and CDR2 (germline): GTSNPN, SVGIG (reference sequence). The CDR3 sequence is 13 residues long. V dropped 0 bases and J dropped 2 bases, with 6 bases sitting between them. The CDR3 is CAWSVTDTDTQYF. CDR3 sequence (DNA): TGTGCCTGGAGTGTAACAGACACAGATACGCAGTATTTT.

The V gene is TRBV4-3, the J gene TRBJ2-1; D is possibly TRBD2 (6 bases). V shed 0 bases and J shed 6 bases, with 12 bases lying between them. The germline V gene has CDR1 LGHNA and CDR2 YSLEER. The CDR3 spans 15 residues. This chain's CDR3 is CASSQDSRGLNEQFF. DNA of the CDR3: TGCGCCAGCAGCCAAGATTCTCGGGGACTCAATGAGCAGTTCTTC.

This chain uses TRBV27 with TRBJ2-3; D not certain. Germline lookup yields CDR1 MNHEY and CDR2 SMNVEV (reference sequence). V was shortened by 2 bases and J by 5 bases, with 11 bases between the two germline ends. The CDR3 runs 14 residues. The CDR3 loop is CASSLSGLGDTQYF. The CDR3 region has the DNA TGTGCCAGCAGTTTAAGTGGGCTGGGAGATACGCAGTATTTT.

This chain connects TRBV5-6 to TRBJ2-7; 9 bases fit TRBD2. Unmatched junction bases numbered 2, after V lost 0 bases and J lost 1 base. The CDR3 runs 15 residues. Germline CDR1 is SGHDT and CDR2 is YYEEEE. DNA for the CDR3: TGTGCCAGCAGCTTGGGAGCGGGGGGTTCCTACGAGCAGTACTTC. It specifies CASSLGAGGSYEQYF.

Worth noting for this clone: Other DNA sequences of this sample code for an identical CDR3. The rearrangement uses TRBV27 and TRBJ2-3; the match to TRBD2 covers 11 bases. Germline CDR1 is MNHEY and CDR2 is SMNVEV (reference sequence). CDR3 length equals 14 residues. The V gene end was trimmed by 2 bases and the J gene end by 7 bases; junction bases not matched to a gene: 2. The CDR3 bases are TGTGCCAGCAGTTTAGGACTAGCGGGCTATACGCAGTATTTT. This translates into CASSLGLAGYTQYF.

The chain's CDR3 is CSVDNRYYGYTF. CDR3 DNA: TGCAGCGTTGACAACAGGTACTATGGCTACACCTTC. The chain couples TRBV29-1 to TRBJ1-2; D might be TRBD1 (5 bases). Per germline, CDR1 SQVTM and CDR2 ANQGSEA. The CDR3 sequence is 12 residues long. Trimming shortened V by 3 bases and J by 3 bases, and 8 bases separated the two germline ends. Full variable domain (rest looked up from reference TRBV29-1 and TRBJ1-2): SAVISQKPSRDICQRGTSLTIQCQVDSQVTMMFWYRQQPGQSLTLIATANQGSEATYESGFVIDKFPISRPNLTFSTLTVSNMSPEDSSIYLCSVDNRYYGYTFGSGTRLTVV.

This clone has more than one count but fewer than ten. The CDR3 DNA reads TGTGCCAGCAGTTACGGAGGGGCGGGGGCTAACTATGGCTACACCTTC. It translates to CASSYGGAGANYGYTF. This chain connects TRBV6-6 to TRBJ1-2, with D maybe TRBD1 (5 bases). The CDR3 covers 16 residues. CDR1 MNHNY and CDR2 SVGAGI come from the germline V gene (reference sequence). V lost 2 bases, J lost 0 bases, and 13 bases lay in between.

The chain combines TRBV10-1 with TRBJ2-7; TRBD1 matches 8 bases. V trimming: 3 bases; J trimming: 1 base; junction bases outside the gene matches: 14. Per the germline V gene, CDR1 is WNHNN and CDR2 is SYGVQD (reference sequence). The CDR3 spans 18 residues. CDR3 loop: CASSDLRGQGGGSYEQYF. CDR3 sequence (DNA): TGCGCCAGCAGTGATTTACGAGGACAGGGCGGAGGATCCTACGAGCAGTACTTC.

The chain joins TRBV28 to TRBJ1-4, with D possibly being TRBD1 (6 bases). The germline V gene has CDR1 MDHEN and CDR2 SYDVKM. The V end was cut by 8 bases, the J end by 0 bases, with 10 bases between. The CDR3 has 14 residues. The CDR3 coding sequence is TGTGCCAGCTACCGACAGGCAACTAATGAAAAACTGTTTTTT. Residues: CASYRQATNEKLFF.

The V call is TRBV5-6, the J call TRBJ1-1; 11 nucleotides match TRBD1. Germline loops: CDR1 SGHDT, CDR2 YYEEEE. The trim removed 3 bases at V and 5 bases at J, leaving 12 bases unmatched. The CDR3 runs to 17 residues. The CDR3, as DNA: TGTGCCAGCAGCTCAAAGGACAGGGGGCTACTAGTTACTGAAGCTTTCTTT. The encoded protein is CASSSKDRGLLVTEAFF.

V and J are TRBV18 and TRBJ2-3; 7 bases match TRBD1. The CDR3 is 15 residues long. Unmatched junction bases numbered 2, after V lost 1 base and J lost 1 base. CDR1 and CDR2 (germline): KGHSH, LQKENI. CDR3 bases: TGTGCCAGCTCACCACTGGGGACAGGCACAGATACGCAGTATTTT. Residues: CASSPLGTGTDTQYF.

Here the CDR3 reads CATSGGQLNEKLFF. CDR3 in DNA: TGTGCCACCAGCGGGGGACAGCTTAATGAAAAACTGTTTTTT. V gene TRBV15 combines with J gene TRBJ1-4, with 7 bases that match TRBD1. The CDR3 totals 14 residues. The germline CDR1 and CDR2 sequences are LNHNV and YYDKDF (reference sequence). V was pared by 5 bases and J by 4 bases, with 4 bases of the junction left unmatched.

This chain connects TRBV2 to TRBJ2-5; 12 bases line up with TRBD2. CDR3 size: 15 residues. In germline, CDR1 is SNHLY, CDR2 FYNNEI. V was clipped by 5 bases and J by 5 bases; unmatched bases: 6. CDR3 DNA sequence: TGTGCCAGCAGTTTGTCTAGCGGGAGGGGCGAGACCCAGTACTTC. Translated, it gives CASSLSSGRGETQYF.

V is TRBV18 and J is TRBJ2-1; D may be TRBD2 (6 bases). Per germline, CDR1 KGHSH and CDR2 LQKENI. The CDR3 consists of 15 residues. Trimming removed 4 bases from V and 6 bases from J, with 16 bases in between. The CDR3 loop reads CASSLNSGASNEQFF. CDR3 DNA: TGTGCCAGCTCACTGAATAGCGGAGCAAGCAATGAGCAGTTCTTC.

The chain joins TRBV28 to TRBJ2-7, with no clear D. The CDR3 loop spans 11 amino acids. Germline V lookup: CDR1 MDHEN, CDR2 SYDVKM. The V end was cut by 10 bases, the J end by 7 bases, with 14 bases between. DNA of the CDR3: TGTGCCACCGGCTTGACTCGTGAGCAGTACTTC. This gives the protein CATGLTREQYF.